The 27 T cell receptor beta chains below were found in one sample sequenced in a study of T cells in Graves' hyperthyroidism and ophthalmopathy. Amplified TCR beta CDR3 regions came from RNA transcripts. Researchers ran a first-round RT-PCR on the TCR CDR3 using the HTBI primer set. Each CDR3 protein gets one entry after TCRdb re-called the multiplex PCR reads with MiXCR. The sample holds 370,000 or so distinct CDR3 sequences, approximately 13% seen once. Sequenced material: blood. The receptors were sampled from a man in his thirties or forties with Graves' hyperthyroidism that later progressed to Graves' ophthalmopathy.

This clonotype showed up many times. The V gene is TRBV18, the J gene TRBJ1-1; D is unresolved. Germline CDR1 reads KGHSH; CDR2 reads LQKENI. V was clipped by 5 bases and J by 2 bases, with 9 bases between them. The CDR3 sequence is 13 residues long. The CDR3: CASSTTDNTEAFF. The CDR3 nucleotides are TGTGCCAGCTCAACTACAGATAACACTGAAGCTTTCTTT.

The CDR3 DNA reads as TGTGCCAGCAGCCAAGTTATTCGGGCGAACACTGAAGCTTTCTTT. Encoded protein: CASSQVIRANTEAFF. The V gene is TRBV4-2, the J gene TRBJ1-1; D remains ambiguous. The CDR3 has 15 residues. The V end lost 1 base, the J end lost 1 base, and 10 bases lay between the germline ends. Germline V gene lookup returns CDR1 LGHNA and CDR2 YNFKEQ.

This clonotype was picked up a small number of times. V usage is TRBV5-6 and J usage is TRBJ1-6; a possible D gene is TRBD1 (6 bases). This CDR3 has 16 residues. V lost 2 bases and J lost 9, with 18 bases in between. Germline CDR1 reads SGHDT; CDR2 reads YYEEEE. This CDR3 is CASSFRGAMIISPLHF. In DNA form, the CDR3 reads TGTGCCAGCAGCTTTCGGGGGGCCATGATTATTTCACCCCTCCACTTT. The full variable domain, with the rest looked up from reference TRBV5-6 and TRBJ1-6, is DAGVTQSPTHLIKTRGQQVTLRCSPKSGHDTVSWYQQALGQGPQFIFQYYEEEERQRGNFPDRFSGHQFPNYSSELNVNALLLGDSALYLCASSFRGAMIISPLHFGNGTRLTVT.

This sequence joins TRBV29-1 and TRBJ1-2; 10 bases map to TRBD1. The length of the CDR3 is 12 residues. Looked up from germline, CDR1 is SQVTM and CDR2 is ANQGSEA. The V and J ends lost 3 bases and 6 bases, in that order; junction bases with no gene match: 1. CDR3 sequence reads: CSVETGGHGYTF. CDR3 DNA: TGCAGCGTTGAGACAGGGGGCCATGGCTACACCTTC.

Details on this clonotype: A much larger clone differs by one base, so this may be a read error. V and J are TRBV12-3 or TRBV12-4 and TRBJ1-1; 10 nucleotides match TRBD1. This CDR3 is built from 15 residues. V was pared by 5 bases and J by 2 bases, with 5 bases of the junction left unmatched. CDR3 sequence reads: CASSDRDRGNTEAFF. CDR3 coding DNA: TGTGCCAGCAGTGACCGGGACAGGGGTAACACTGAAGCTTTCTTT.

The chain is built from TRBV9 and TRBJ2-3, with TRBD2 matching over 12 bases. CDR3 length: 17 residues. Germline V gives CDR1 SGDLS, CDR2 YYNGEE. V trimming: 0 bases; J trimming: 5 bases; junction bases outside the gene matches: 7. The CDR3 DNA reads TGTGCCAGCAGCGTAGCCCCTTCTAGCGGGGGGGTAGATACGCAGTATTTT. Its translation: CASSVAPSSGGVDTQYF. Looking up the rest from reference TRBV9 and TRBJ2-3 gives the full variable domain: DSGVTQTPKHLITATGQRVTLRCSPRSGDLSVYWYQQSLDQGLQFLIQYYNGEERAKGNILERFSAQQFPDLHSELNLSSLELGDSALYFCASSVAPSSGGVDTQYFGPGTRLTVL.

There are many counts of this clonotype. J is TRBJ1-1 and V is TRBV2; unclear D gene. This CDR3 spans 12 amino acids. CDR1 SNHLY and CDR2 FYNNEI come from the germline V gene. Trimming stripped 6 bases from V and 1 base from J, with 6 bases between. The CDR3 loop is CASSTANTEAFF. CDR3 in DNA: TGTGCCAGCAGCACGGCGAACACTGAAGCTTTCTTT.

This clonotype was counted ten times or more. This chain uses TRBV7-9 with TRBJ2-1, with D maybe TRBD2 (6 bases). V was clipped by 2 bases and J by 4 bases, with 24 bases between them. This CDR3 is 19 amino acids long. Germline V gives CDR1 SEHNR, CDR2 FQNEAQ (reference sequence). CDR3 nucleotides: TGTGCCAGCAGCTTAACGGGAGCAGGAACGTTAATCCGATACAATGAGCAGTTCTTC. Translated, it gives CASSLTGAGTLIRYNEQFF.

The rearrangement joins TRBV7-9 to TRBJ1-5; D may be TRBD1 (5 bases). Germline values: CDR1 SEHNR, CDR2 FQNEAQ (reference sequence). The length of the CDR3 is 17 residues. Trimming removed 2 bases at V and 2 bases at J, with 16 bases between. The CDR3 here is CASSLSRGGKGNQPQHF. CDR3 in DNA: TGTGCCAGCAGCTTATCTCGTGGGGGAAAGGGCAATCAGCCCCAGCATTTT.

For the CDR3, the DNA is TGTGCCAGCAGTTTTGGTTTCAGCAGGGGATATAGCAATCAGCCCCAGCATTTT. This translates into CASSFGFSRGYSNQPQHF. The chain recombines TRBV12-3 or TRBV12-4 with TRBJ1-5, with D maybe TRBD1 (6 bases). Trimming pared 3 bases from V and 0 bases from J, leaving 18 bases between. The CDR3 runs 18 residues.

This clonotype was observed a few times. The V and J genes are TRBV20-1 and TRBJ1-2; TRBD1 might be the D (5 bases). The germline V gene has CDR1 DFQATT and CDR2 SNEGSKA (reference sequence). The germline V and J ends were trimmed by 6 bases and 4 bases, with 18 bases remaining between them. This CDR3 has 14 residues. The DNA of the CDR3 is TGCAGTGCCCCCGGGTCAGGGTGGGGCTATGGCTACACCTTC. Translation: CSAPGSGWGYGYTF.

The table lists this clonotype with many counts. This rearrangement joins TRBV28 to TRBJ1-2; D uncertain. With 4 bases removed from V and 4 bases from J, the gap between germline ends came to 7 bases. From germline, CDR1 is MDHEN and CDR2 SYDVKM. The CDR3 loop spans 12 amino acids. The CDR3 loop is CASSSPSYGYTF. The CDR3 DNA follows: TGTGCCAGCAGTTCGCCGAGCTATGGCTACACCTTC.

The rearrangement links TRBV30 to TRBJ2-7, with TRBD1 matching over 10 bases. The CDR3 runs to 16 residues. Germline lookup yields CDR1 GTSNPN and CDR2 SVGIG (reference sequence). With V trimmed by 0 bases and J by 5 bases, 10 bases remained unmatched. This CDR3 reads CAWSVFGGTGADEQYF. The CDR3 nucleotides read TGTGCCTGGAGTGTATTCGGCGGGACAGGGGCCGACGAGCAGTACTTC.

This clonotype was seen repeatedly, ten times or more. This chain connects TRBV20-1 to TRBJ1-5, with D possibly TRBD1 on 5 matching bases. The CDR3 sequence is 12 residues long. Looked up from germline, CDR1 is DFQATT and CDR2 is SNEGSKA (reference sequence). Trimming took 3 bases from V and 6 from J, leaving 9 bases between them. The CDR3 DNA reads TGCAGTGCTAGTTCAGGGAGTCAGCCCCAGCATTTT. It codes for CSASSGSQPQHF.

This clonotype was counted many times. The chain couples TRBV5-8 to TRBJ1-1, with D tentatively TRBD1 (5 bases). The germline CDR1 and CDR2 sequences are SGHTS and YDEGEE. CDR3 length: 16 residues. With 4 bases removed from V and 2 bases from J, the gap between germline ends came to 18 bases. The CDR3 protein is CASSPREPGPNTEAFF. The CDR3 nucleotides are TGTGCCAGCAGCCCCAGGGAACCGGGGCCTAACACTGAAGCTTTCTTT.

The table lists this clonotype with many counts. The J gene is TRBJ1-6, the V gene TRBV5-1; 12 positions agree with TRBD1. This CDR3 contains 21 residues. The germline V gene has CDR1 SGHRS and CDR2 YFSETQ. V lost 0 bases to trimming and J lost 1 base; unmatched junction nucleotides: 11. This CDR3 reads CASSLAPGTGGKGSYNSPLHF. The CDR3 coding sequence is TGCGCCAGCAGCTTGGCCCCCGGGACAGGGGGCAAGGGATCCTATAATTCACCCCTCCACTTT.

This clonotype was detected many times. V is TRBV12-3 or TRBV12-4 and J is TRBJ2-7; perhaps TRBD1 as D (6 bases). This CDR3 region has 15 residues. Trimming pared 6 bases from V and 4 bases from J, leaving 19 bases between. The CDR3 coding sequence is TGTGCCAGCAGCGATACAGGGAGCGTGGGTTACGAGCAGTACTTC. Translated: CASSDTGSVGYEQYF.

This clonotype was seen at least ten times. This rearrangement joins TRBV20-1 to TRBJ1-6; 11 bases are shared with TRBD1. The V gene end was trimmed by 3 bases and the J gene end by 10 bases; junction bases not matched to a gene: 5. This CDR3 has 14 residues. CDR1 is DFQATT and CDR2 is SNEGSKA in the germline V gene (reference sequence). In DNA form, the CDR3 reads TGCAGTGCTAGGCCGGGACAGGGGGGATCACCCCTCCACTTT. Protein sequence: CSARPGQGGSPLHF.

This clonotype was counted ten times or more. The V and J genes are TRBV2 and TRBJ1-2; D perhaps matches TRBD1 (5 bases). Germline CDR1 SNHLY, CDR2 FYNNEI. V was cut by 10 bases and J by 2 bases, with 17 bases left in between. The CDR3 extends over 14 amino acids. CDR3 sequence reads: CANTLGDQNYGYTF. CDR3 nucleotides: TGTGCCAACACACTAGGGGACCAGAACTATGGCTACACCTTC.

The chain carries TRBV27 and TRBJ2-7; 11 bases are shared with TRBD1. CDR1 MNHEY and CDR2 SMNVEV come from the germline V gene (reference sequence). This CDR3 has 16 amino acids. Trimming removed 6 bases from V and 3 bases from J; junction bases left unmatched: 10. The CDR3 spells CASRPLGTGGFYEQYF. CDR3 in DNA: TGTGCCAGCAGACCACTTGGGACAGGGGGGTTCTACGAGCAGTACTTC.

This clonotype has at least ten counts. CDR3 residues: CASSQGGSNTEAFF. The CDR3 DNA reads as TGTGCCAGCAGCCAAGGGGGCTCAAACACTGAAGCTTTCTTT. The chain is built from TRBV3-1 and TRBJ1-1, with D tentatively TRBD1 (5 bases). The V gene's germline CDR1 is LGHDT and CDR2 YNNKEL (reference sequence). V shed 1 base and J shed 2 bases, with 8 bases lying between them. The CDR3 consists of 14 residues.

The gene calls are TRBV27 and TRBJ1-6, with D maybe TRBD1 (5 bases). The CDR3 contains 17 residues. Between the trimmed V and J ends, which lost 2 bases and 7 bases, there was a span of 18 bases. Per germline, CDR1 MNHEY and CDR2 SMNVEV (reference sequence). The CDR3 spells CASSLRGWNGGNSPLHF. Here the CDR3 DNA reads TGTGCCAGCAGTTTACGGGGGTGGAACGGAGGAAATTCACCCCTCCACTTT.

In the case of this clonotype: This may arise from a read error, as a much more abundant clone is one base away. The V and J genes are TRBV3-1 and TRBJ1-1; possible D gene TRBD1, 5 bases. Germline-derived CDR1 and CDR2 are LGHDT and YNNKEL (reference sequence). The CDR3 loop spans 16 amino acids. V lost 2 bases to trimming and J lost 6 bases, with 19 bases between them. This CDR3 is CASSQQDTFEGAEAFF. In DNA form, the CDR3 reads TGTGCCAGCAGCCAACAGGACACTTTCGAAGGCGCTGAAGCTTTCTTT.

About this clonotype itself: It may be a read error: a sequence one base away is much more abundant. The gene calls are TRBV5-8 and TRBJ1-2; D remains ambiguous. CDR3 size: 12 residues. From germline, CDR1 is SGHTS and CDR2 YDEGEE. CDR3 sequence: CVSTQTLYGYTF. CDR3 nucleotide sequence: TGTGTCAGCACCCAGACCCTCTATGGCTACACCTTC.

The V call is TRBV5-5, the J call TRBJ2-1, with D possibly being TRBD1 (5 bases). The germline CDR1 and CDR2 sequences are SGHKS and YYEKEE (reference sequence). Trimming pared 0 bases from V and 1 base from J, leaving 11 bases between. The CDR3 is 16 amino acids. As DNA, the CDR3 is TGTGCCAGCAGCTTGGAGGGGTCCCTATCCTACAATGAGCAGTTCTTC. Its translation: CASSLEGSLSYNEQFF.

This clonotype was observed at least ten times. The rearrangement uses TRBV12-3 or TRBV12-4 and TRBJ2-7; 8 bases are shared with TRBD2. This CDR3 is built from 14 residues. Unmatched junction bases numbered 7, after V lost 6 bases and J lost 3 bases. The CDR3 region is CASRGGGQRYEQYF. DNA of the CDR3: TGTGCCAGCAGAGGCGGGGGGCAGCGCTACGAGCAGTACTTC.

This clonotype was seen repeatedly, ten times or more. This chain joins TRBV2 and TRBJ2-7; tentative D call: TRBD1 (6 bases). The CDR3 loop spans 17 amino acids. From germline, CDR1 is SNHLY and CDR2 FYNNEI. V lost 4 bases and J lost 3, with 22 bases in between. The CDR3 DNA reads TGTGCCAGCAGTGGTCCCCAAACGGGACACAAAAACTACGAGCAGTACTTC. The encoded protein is CASSGPQTGHKNYEQYF.